This TCR beta chain was documented in a study of blood T cell repertoires in COVID-19. Across the study: T cells, B-cell-depleted T cells, or PBMCs supplied cDNA or gDNA.

Authors' processing steps: Amplifying reference gene primers gave estimates of nucleated cell counts. TCRdb keeps only in-frame clones here, not all; method: immunoSEQ multiplex PCR. Clone size and V and J calls were adopted from that table, with D and trimming inferred from the DNA. The sample lists fewer than 250,000 clones; 80% to 90% were seen once. This clone was counted once. Those enrolled, adults aged roughly 18 to 95 years, came from about two dozen US areas. Participants were placed into cohorts based on the clinical history they reported. The CDR3 totals 15 residues. Trimming cost V 0 bases and J 7 bases, with 13 bases left between them. Germline CDR1 MGHRA, CDR2 YSYEKL.

The specimen was PBMCs or T cells enriched from blood (not recorded which). The V gene is TRBV4-1, the J gene TRBJ1-3, with D uncertain. The sequence was obtained from a woman in her forties or fifties with acute COVID-19. The DNA for the CDR3 is TGCGCCAGCAGCCAAGATCGCTCAGGTCGGAACACCATATATTTT. It specifies CASSQDRSGRNTIYF.